Each of the 5 T cell receptor beta chains below was sequenced from the same sample in a study of CD8 T cells in Susac syndrome. RNA amounts of roughly 0.5 to 1 ug underwent reverse transcription with random hexamers. TCRdb recomputed calls from the immunoSEQ multiplex PCR reads with MiXCR, one row per CDR3 protein. This sample has approximately 160,000 distinct CDR3 sequences, with about 96% found just once. Sequenced material: CD4+ T cells from PBMCs. Receptor source: a human donor with Susac syndrome.

The chain carries TRBV29-1 and TRBJ1-1; D unclear. The germline V gene encodes CDR1 SQVTM and CDR2 ANQGSEA. This CDR3 spans 11 amino acids. V was pared by 5 bases and J by 7 bases, with 11 bases between. DNA of the CDR3: TGCAGCGTTCAGGACTGGTTTGAAGCTTTCTTT. Translated: CSVQDWFEAFF.

The chain links TRBV9 to TRBJ2-1, with TRBD1 matching over 11 bases. There are 15 residues in the CDR3. CDR1 is SGDLS and CDR2 is YYNGEE in the germline V gene. V was pared by 4 bases and J by 5 bases, with 5 bases of the junction left unmatched. CDR3 DNA sequence: TGTGCCAGCAGCCCCCGGGACAGGGGGAACAATGAGCAGTTCTTC. The encoded protein is CASSPRDRGNNEQFF.

The genes are TRBV9 and TRBJ2-3, with D tentatively TRBD2 (5 bases). From germline, CDR1 is SGDLS and CDR2 YYNGEE. The germline V and J ends were trimmed by 5 bases and 4 bases, with 14 bases remaining between them. The CDR3 runs 14 residues. CDR3 in amino acids: CASSTQRESDTQYF. The CDR3, as DNA: TGTGCCAGCAGTACCCAGAGGGAGTCAGATACGCAGTATTTT.

The rearrangement uses TRBV3-1 and TRBJ2-1; D not resolved. Germline V gene lookup returns CDR1 LGHDT and CDR2 YNNKEL (reference sequence). V was cut by 1 base and J by 12 bases, with 10 bases left in between. The CDR3 length is 12 residues. The CDR3 bases are TGTGCCAGCAGCCAAGGGTCTGGTGTGCAGTTCTTC. Its translation is CASSQGSGVQFF.

The chain has TRBV30 and TRBJ1-1; TRBD1 matches at 8 bases. The CDR3 runs 15 residues. With V trimmed by 4 bases and J by 2 bases, 9 bases remained unmatched. Germline CDR1 is GTSNPN and CDR2 is SVGIG (reference sequence). CDR3 sequence reads: CAWTPGGRGNTEAFF. CDR3 DNA sequence: TGTGCCTGGACCCCAGGGGGCAGGGGAAACACTGAAGCTTTCTTT.